Listed below are T cell receptor beta chains from one sample, sequenced in a study of vaccination effects on CD4 cells after COVID-19. No antigen has been assigned to these receptors. TCRdb's table, derived via immunoSEQ multiplex PCR, lists solely in-frame clones and lacks some. The table shows 15,000 to 20,000 clones, with 65% to 75% occurring only once. Sequencing was performed on CD4+ T cells from PBMCs cultured with SARS-CoV-2 spike peptides, taken after COVID-19 vaccination. The receptor source for this set is a human donor who had a prior SARS-CoV-2 infection. CDR3s include the opening cysteine and the closing phenylalanine or tryptophan. A D gene is named only where the DNA matches it firmly. Size is omitted from some rows. Given values are once, few, many or a class for expanded clones.

size	V	D	J	DNA	CDR3
NA	TRBV2	NA	TRBJ2-3	TGTGCCAGCAGGGTTGTGGGGGATACGCAGTATTTT	CASRVVGDTQYF
NA	TRBV7-2	NA	TRBJ2-7	TGTGCCAGCAGCTCCGACCGACGGAGGGAGCAGTACTTC	CASSSDRRREQYF
few	TRBV5-6	NA	TRBJ1-3	TGTGCCAGCAGCTTGACCAATGGAAACACCATATATTTT	CASSLTNGNTIYF
NA	TRBV2	TRBD1	TRBJ1-2	TGTGCCAGCGATTGGGGGACAGGCTCTAACTATGGCTACACCTTC	CASDWGTGSNYGYTF
NA	TRBV7-9	NA	TRBJ2-1	TGTGCCAGCAGCTTAGCGGGAGGGGGTTCGGGTGAGCAGTTCTTC	CASSLAGGGSGEQFF
NA	TRBV18	NA	TRBJ2-3	TGTGCCAGCTCACCCGGGACCCAGACAGATACGCAGTATTTT	CASSPGTQTDTQYF
NA	TRBV3-1/TRBV3-2	NA	TRBJ1-5	TGTGCCAGCAGCCAAGTGGGCCAGCCCCAGCATTTT	CASSQVGQPQHF
NA	TRBV12-5	TRBD1	TRBJ1-1	TGTGCTAGTGGTTTATCAGGGGGTGAAGCTTTCTTT	CASGLSGGEAFF
NA	TRBV5-1	NA	TRBJ2-4	TGCGCCAGCAGCTTGGTGACGGGGTATGAAGGCTCTCGGTACTTC	CASSLVTGYEGSRYF
NA	TRBV9	TRBD2	TRBJ2-1	TGTGCCAGCAGCGTAGGGTTCCGGCTAGCGGGAGGGAATGAGCAGTTCTTC	CASSVGFRLAGGNEQFF
NA	TRBV7-9	TRBD1	TRBJ1-4	TGTGCCAGCAGCTTTTCAGGGGGAGGGGATGAAAAACTGTTTTTT	CASSFSGGGDEKLFF
NA	TRBV6-5	NA	TRBJ1-1	TGTGCCAGCATGGCGGACAGTTTCACTGAAGCTTTCTTT	CASMADSFTEAFF
NA	TRBV12-3/TRBV12-4	NA	TRBJ1-4	TGTGCCAGCAGTCAAGTTACTAATGAAAAACTGTTTTTT	CASSQVTNEKLFF
few	TRBV7-3	NA	TRBJ2-1	TGTGCCAGCAGCAACGGGTTCTTC	CASSNGFF
NA	TRBV7-9	NA	TRBJ1-6	TGTGCCAGCAGCTTAGCGTCCTCAAATTCACCCCTCCACTTT	CASSLASSNSPLHF
NA	TRBV3-1/TRBV3-2	TRBD1	TRBJ1-6	TGTGCCAGCAGCATAGGGACAGGGTATTCACCCCTCCACTTT	CASSIGTGYSPLHF
NA	TRBV24-1	NA	TRBJ1-5	TGTGCCACCAGTGAACCCGGACAGCAGAATCAGCCCCAGCATTTT	CATSEPGQQNQPQHF
NA	TRBV7-9	NA	TRBJ2-6	TGTGCCAGCAGCAGGGGGACTCCCAACTACTCTGGGGCCAACGTCCTGACTTTC	CASSRGTPNYSGANVLTF
NA	TRBV5-6	NA	TRBJ1-4	TGTGCCAGCAGCCCGCGCCCGGGCAGCCATAATGAAAAACTGTTTTTT	CASSPRPGSHNEKLFF
NA	TRBV2	TRBD1	TRBJ1-1	TGTGCCAGCAGTGAGCGGGGGGGAGGGGGCGAGTATAACACTGAAGCTTTCTTT	CASSERGGGGEYNTEAFF
NA	TRBV24-1	TRBD2	TRBJ2-3	TGTGCCACCAGTGATGGATGGGCTAGCGGGAGGGCACATGATACGCAGTATTTT	CATSDGWASGRAHDTQYF
NA	TRBV25-1	NA	TRBJ1-6	TGTGCCAGCAGTGAAGGGGCCTCCTATAATTCACCCCTCCACTTT	CASSEGASYNSPLHF
few	TRBV4-1	NA	TRBJ1-6	TGCGCCAGCAGCCAAGTCGGGAACTATTCACCCCTCCACTTT	CASSQVGNYSPLHF
NA	TRBV11-3	NA	TRBJ2-1	TGTGCCAGCAGCCATCGACAAAGTTGGGATGAGCAGTTCTTC	CASSHRQSWDEQFF
NA	TRBV20-1	NA	TRBJ1-2	TGCAGTGCTAATGACGGGATCTATGGCTACACCTTC	CSANDGIYGYTF
NA	TRBV29-1	TRBD1	TRBJ1-1	TGCAGCGTCATACAGGGGCAGGGTGGTTTAGTCACTGAAGCTTTCTTT	CSVIQGQGGLVTEAFF
NA	TRBV3-1/TRBV3-2	NA	TRBJ2-7	TGTGCCAGCAGCCAGCTTCACAGGGTTTTAGTGGAGCAGTACTTC	CASSQLHRVLVEQYF
NA	TRBV11-2	NA	TRBJ1-1	TGTGCCAGCAGCCGGGCCCGGGGAGCCACTGAAGCTTTCTTT	CASSRARGATEAFF
NA	TRBV5-1	TRBD2	TRBJ2-5	TGCGCCAGCAGCGCGCGGGAGGACCAAGAGACCCAGTACTTC	CASSAREDQETQYF
NA	TRBV6-2/TRBV6-3	TRBD2	TRBJ2-5	TGTGCCAGCAGTTTTGGGAGGTTTAGCGGGCCTCAAGAGACCCAGTACTTC	CASSFGRFSGPQETQYF
NA	TRBV6-5	TRBD1	TRBJ2-7	TGTGCCAGCAGAGGGGACAGGGCTGCCGAGCAGTACTTC	CASRGDRAAEQYF
NA	TRBV18	TRBD2	TRBJ2-5	TGTGCCAGCTCGGCCACGGGGGGGCCGGTAGAGACCCAGTACTTC	CASSATGGPVETQYF
NA	TRBV11-3	NA	TRBJ2-2	TGTGCCAGCAGCCTACGAAGGAGCCTGTTTTTT	CASSLRRSLFF
few	TRBV6-6	NA	TRBJ1-5	TGTGCCAGCAGCTCAGGTTCCGGGCAGCCCCAGCATTTT	CASSSGSGQPQHF
once	TRBV11-3	NA	TRBJ2-7	TGTGCCAGCAGCTTGGGCACAGAAGCCTACGAGCAGTACTTC	CASSLGTEAYEQYF
NA	TRBV5-1	NA	TRBJ2-1	TGCGCCAGCAGCTTGGATGCCCGGGAACAAGAGCAGTTCTTC	CASSLDAREQEQFF
few	TRBV2	NA	TRBJ2-3	TGTGCCAGCAGTGTTGGGGTGGCCGATACGCAGTATTTT	CASSVGVADTQYF
NA	TRBV18	NA	TRBJ2-5	TGTGCCAGCTCACCACCAGGTCTGCCAGGGGTTTCTGAGACCCAGTACTTC	CASSPPGLPGVSETQYF
NA	TRBV15	NA	TRBJ2-1	TGTGCCACCAGCAGAAGTGGAGCGACGTTGAGGCCCAATGAGCAGTTCTTC	CATSRSGATLRPNEQFF
NA	TRBV6-5	NA	TRBJ2-3	TGTGCCAGCAGTATAGGGACCAAGTCGGATACGCAGTATTTT	CASSIGTKSDTQYF
NA	TRBV30	NA	TRBJ1-5	TGTGCCTGGAATCTGGGGCTCGGCAATCAGCCCCAGCATTTT	CAWNLGLGNQPQHF
NA	TRBV29-1	NA	TRBJ1-4	TGCAGCGTAGTACAGGGAACCGCAACTAATGAAAAACTGTTTTTT	CSVVQGTATNEKLFF